This T cell receptor (beta chain) is from a study of graft-versus-host responses after intestinal transplantation (dated by TCRdb to the early 2020s). Looking at the study overall: The transplants that recipients got were multivisceral, liver-intestinal, or isolated intestinal. A peak of at least 4% donor T cells among recipient peripheral blood mononuclear cells was the definition used for donor T cell macrochimerism. A cohort of fewer than 25 intestinal transplant recipients, including one retransplant, was enrolled, and 3 patients lacking pretransplant specimens were excluded. Samples from a few later patients were sequenced in-house on an Illumina MiSeq with MiXCR processing rather than by the commercial service. Every recipient was given anti-thymocyte globulin induction, followed by about 3 years of maintenance tacrolimus and steroids. Graft-versus-host and host-versus-graft alloreactive T cell clones were tracked in the graft, circulation and bone marrow after intestinal transplantation using bulk TCR-beta CDR3 sequencing. Alloreactive clones were identified by sequencing pre-transplant mixed lymphocyte reaction products and comparing these products with unstimulated pre-transplant donor and recipient T cells. Broad study findings and their caveats: GvH clones were detected in recipient bone marrow, and some appeared earlier in ileal mucosa or blood, consistent with an intestinal mucosal origin. Early after transplant, peak levels of circulating GvH clones were associated with declines in HvG clones. The conclusions were limited by the relatively low number and heterogeneity of the intestinal transplant patients. In the allografts of patients with donor T cell macrochimerism, GvH to HvG T cell clonal ratios were high.

The CDR3 numbers 13 residues from cysteine through phenylalanine. The DNA shown is the 39-base CDR3, in frame from base 1. Per the germline V gene, SQVTM is the CDR1 and ANQGSEA is the CDR2. The germline ends are 9 bases apart after V is trimmed by 5 bases and J by 1 base. Blood samples were collected up to 4 times in the first month after transplant and then at least monthly when available. The library was produced with the immunoSEQ multiplex PCR assay. For most patients, high-throughput TCR-beta CDR3 sequencing of genomic DNA was performed by Adaptive Biotechnologies. Per the authors' processing: TCR sequencing data for roughly 20 patients were retrieved from Adaptive's ImmunoSEQ software; a few other patients were processed with MiXCR and VDJtools. CDR3 nucleotide sequences shared between donor and recipient were removed because their origin could not be assigned. Alloreactive clones required at least 2-fold expansion over unstimulated cells and minimum CFSE-low frequency of 0.002% (template counts) or 0.001% (read counts). Clones detected in sequenced pre-transplant spleen, lymph node, or MLR CFSE-low populations of the donor or recipient were defined as mappable. The cumulative frequency of alloreactive clones was calculated as a percentage of all sequences, weighted by copy number. TCRdb took this table from immuneACCESS and kept in-frame rearrangements with V and J called. Such tables lack part of the clones; where checked against another copy, unresolved V genes explain under half of the gap, and the rest is unexplained. The DNA was the basis for D and trimming; V, J and clone size are from that table. The sample table lists over 80,000 clones, more than 70% of them with a count of one. In total, the top ten clones hold over 1.3% of the sample.

About this clone: The specificity of this receptor is unknown. The input lacks base qualities; no much larger clone sits a single base away.

The TCR sequence derives from a human patient who received an intestinal transplant, so some T cells may come from the graft donor. Here the chain combines TRBV29-1 and TRBJ2-1; D gene: possibly TRBD2, on 6 matching bases. The sample consisted of PBMCs, taken 255 days after intestinal transplant. The DNA reads TGCAGCGTTTCGCGGGGTTCCTACAATGAGCAGTTCTTC. Its translation reads: CSVSRGSYNEQFF.